This paragraph covers one T cell receptor (beta chain) sequence. Its cognate antigen is unknown. These data are taken from a study of monozygotic twins with inflammatory bowel disease. Germline CDR1 is SGHTA and CDR2 is FQGNSA. The CDR3 has 15 amino acids. cDNA was made in eight separate reactions per sample. TCRdb reprocessed the 5' RACE reads; each CDR3 protein has one entry and no DNA is given. The table gives approximately 160,000 distinct CDR3 sequences; the top ten clones make up roughly 7.4% of it. Broader study findings: A single strong IBD-associated signal or clonotype was not supported by the findings.

The sample comprised blood. This sequence originates from a human donor with ulcerative colitis or Crohn's disease, or a healthy co-twin of an affected twin (not recorded which). The genes are TRBV7-2 and TRBJ1-3. This CDR3 reads CASSLSSHSGNTIYF.